This TCR beta chain was identified during a study of PD-L1 blockade in urothelial cancer. About the study: Individuals in the cohort had been given 0 to 3 earlier chemotherapy regimens. The study's findings and limits: Sub-median blood TCR clonality before treatment predicted longer survival.

The sample holds one count of this clone. Its specificity is unknown. TCRdb's table, derived via immunoSEQ multiplex PCR, lists solely in-frame clones and lacks some. Of around 100,000 clones in the sample, less than 95% were seen once. V lost 6 bases to trimming and J lost 8 bases, with 11 bases between them. The germline gives CDR1 MNHEY, CDR2 SVGAGI. The length of the CDR3 is 12 residues. Time point: peripheral blood 6 weeks after treatment start. Urothelial carcinoma affected the patients, and it was locally advanced or metastatic. This specimen consisted of PBMCs, obtained around atezolizumab (anti-PD-L1) treatment. The rearrangement uses TRBV6-5 and TRBJ2-4, with D unresolved. The TCR sequence derives from a man in his 60s with urothelial cancer. The CDR3 nucleotides read TGTGCCAGCAGAGGTTTTGGAGACATTCAGTACTTC. Its translation is CASRGFGDIQYF.